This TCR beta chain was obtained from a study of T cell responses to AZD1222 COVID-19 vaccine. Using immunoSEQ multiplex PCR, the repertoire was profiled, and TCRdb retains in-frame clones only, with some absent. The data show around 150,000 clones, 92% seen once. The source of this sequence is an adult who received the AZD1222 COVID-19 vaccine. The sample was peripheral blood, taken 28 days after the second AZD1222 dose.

The CDR3 spells CASSLKGQLLNQPQHF. The CDR3 region has the DNA TGTGCCAGCAGCTTGAAGGGACAGCTTCTCAATCAGCCCCAGCATTTT. The chain combines TRBV7-8 with TRBJ1-5; 7 nucleotides line up with TRBD1. J was trimmed by 3 bases and V by 3 bases; bases with no gene match: 8. Germline V gives CDR1 SGHVS, CDR2 FQNEAQ. The CDR3 length is 16 residues.